The 32 T cell receptor beta chains below all came from one sample that was sequenced in a study of cytomegalovirus exposure and HLA in healthy donors. In the PCR, 60 Vbeta and 13 Jbeta primers were used. Measured with immunoSEQ multiplex PCR; TCRdb has only the in-frame clones, and not every one. The sample carries under 150,000 clones, around 77% recorded once. The material sequenced was PBMCs. Receptors originate from a young woman in good health and CMV-seropositive.

In this sample, this clone turned up once. The V and J genes are TRBV19 and TRBJ2-7, with a possible D match to TRBD1 (5 bases). The ends were cut back, 5 bases at V and 4 bases at J, with 15 bases in the middle. The CDR3 sequence is 14 residues long. Germline V gene lookup returns CDR1 LNHDA and CDR2 SQIVND (reference sequence). The CDR3 DNA reads TGTGCCAGTAGTCCTACAGGCCACGCGTACGAGCAGTACTTC. Translating it yields CASSPTGHAYEQYF.

The count of this clone is one. The chain uses TRBV6-5 and TRBJ2-5, with 7 bases lining up with TRBD2. J gave up 6 bases and V 2 bases, and 9 bases lay outside the gene matches. Germline CDR1 MNHEY, CDR2 SVGAGI. The CDR3 has 15 residues. Here the CDR3 reads CASSYDAGEGKTQYF. The CDR3 DNA follows: TGTGCCAGCAGTTACGACGCGGGAGAGGGAAAGACCCAGTACTTC.

The rearrangement links TRBV25-1 to TRBJ1-6, with a weak D call TRBD1 (5 bases). From germline, CDR1 is MGHDK and CDR2 SYGVNS. V lost 4 bases to trimming and J lost 10 bases, with 20 bases between them. The CDR3 covers 16 residues. Written as DNA, the CDR3 is TGTGCCAGCAGTGTTACCGGACATATCGCCAGCTCACCCCTCCACTTT. It translates to CASSVTGHIASSPLHF.

The V gene is TRBV6-1, the J gene TRBJ2-2; a possible D gene is TRBD1 (6 bases). The length of the CDR3 is 15 residues. Germline V gene lookup returns CDR1 MNHNS and CDR2 SASEGT. V lost 7 bases to trimming and J lost 4 bases, with 16 bases between them. CDR3 amino acids: CASILTRGSTGELFF. In DNA, the CDR3 is TGTGCCAGCATCCTCACGAGGGGGAGCACCGGGGAGCTGTTTTTT.

This sequence joins TRBV4-2 and TRBJ1-4; 9 bases map to TRBD1. The CDR3 is made up of 16 amino acids. Trimming removed 4 bases from V and 8 bases from J; junction bases left unmatched: 11. Germline values: CDR1 LGHNA, CDR2 YNFKEQ. CDR3 DNA sequence: TGTGCCAGCAGCCGATCCTCCGGGACAGGGAACGAAAAACTGTTTTTT. This sequence encodes CASSRSSGTGNEKLFF.

The V and J genes are TRBV28 and TRBJ2-7, with 9 bases aligning to TRBD2. V trimming: 10 bases; J trimming: 6 bases; junction bases outside the gene matches: 16. This CDR3 contains 15 residues. Germline V gene lookup returns CDR1 MDHEN and CDR2 SYDVKM. CDR3 residues: CATKSGTSQVGEQYF. DNA of the CDR3: TGTGCCACCAAGTCCGGGACTAGCCAAGTTGGCGAGCAGTACTTC.

This clone was seen only a few times. The rearrangement uses TRBV15 and TRBJ1-1, with D uncertain. V lost 3 bases and J lost 4, with 18 bases in between. This CDR3 comprises 16 residues. Germline V gives CDR1 LNHNV, CDR2 YYDKDF (reference sequence). CDR3 sequence: CATSRWRVRSRTEAFF. CDR3 coding DNA: TGTGCCACCAGCAGGTGGAGGGTCCGGTCTCGCACTGAAGCTTTCTTT.

The rearrangement joins TRBV11-2 to TRBJ1-4; 8 bases match TRBD1. The CDR3 sequence is 14 residues long. V lost 5 bases, J lost 7 bases, and 6 bases stayed unmatched. Germline lookup yields CDR1 SGHAT and CDR2 FQNNGV. CDR3 nucleotide sequence: TGTGCCAGCAGCGAGATCAGGGGGCGTGAAAAACTGTTTTTT. Its protein is CASSEIRGREKLFF. Combining the CDR3 with reference TRBV11-2 and TRBJ1-4 gives the whole variable domain EAGVAQSPRYKIIEKRQSVAFWCNPISGHATLYWYQQILGQGPKLLIQFQNNGVVDDSQLPKDRFSAERLKGVDSTLKIQPAKLEDSAVYLCASSEIRGREKLFFGSGTQLSVL.

This rearrangement joins TRBV11-2 to TRBJ2-1; TRBD2 agrees at 8 bases. V shed 10 bases and J 3 bases; nucleotides not matched to a gene: 5. CDR3 length: 13 amino acids. In germline, CDR1 is SGHAT, CDR2 FQNNGV. For the CDR3, the DNA is TGTGCCACCCCGGGACTAGACTACAATGAGCAGTTCTTC. This codes for CATPGLDYNEQFF.

This CDR3 is CSVEGGPSGSSMQFF. As DNA, the CDR3 is TGCAGCGTTGAAGGTGGGCCTAGCGGGAGCTCGATGCAGTTCTTC. V gene TRBV29-1 combines with J gene TRBJ2-1; 10 positions agree with TRBD2. The V gene's germline CDR1 is SQVTM and CDR2 ANQGSEA. The length of the CDR3 is 15 residues. V was pared by 1 base and J by 12 bases, with 12 bases of the junction left unmatched.

This clone was seen only once. CDR3 protein: CASGFAGLADLSTDTQYF. The CDR3 DNA reads as TGTGCTAGTGGTTTCGCAGGACTAGCGGACCTTAGCACAGATACGCAGTATTTT. The chain carries TRBV12-5 and TRBJ2-3; 10 nucleotides match TRBD2. Germline CDR1 reads LGHNT; CDR2 reads FRNRAP. Losses at the gene ends were 3 bases for V and 0 bases for J; bases not matched to a gene: 9. The CDR3 has 18 residues. The entire variable domain, with the rest obtained from reference TRBV12-5 and TRBJ2-3, is as follows: DARVTQTPRHKVTEMGQEVTMRCQPILGHNTVFWYRQTMMQGLELLAYFRNRAPLDDSGMPKDRFSAEMPDATLATLKIQPSEPRDSAVYFCASGFAGLADLSTDTQYFGPGTRLTVL.

The chain couples TRBV6-1 to TRBJ2-7, with D perhaps TRBD1 (5 bases). The CDR3 is 16 amino acids. Trimming left V 4 bases short and J 4 bases short, with 20 bases between. The germline V gene encodes CDR1 MNHNS and CDR2 SASEGT. The CDR3 coding sequence is TGTGCCAGCAGTGCCCGGCTGGAACAGGCAGCATACGAGCAGTACTTC. Residues: CASSARLEQAAYEQYF.

The rearrangement joins TRBV9 to TRBJ2-1; a possible D gene is TRBD1 (6 bases). Germline CDR1 SGDLS, CDR2 YYNGEE. V was trimmed by 0 bases and J by 2 bases, leaving 9 bases between them. The length of the CDR3 is 15 residues. CDR3 region: CASSVEGQTYNEQFF. The CDR3 bases are TGTGCCAGCAGCGTAGAAGGACAGACCTACAATGAGCAGTTCTTC.

The rearrangement uses TRBV2 and TRBJ2-3, with TRBD2 matching over 11 bases. CDR3 length: 17 residues. V lost 6 bases, J lost 0 bases, and 8 bases stayed unmatched. The germline V gene has CDR1 SNHLY and CDR2 FYNNEI. CDR3 bases: TGTGCCAGCAGCGGACTAGCGGGCGCAGCTAGCACAGATACGCAGTATTTT. As protein: CASSGLAGAASTDTQYF.

This rearrangement joins TRBV9 to TRBJ1-4; unclear D gene. The CDR3 is 16 residues long. Germline V gene lookup returns CDR1 SGDLS and CDR2 YYNGEE. The ends were cut back, 0 bases at V and 2 bases at J, with 11 bases in the middle. CDR3 bases: TGTGCCAGCAGCGTAGGAGTTGGGCAGACTAATGAAAAACTGTTTTTT. It translates to CASSVGVGQTNEKLFF.

The rearrangement joins TRBV9 to TRBJ2-5, with D possibly being TRBD1 (6 bases). The CDR3 has 16 residues. Germline V gives CDR1 SGDLS, CDR2 YYNGEE. V lost 5 bases to trimming and J lost 3 bases, with 20 bases between them. CDR3 in DNA: TGTGCCAGCAGTACTACCCGGGACACCAACAAAGAGACCCAGTACTTC. Amino acid sequence: CASSTTRDTNKETQYF.

Points on this clone: A read error may produce the germline difference seen at one junction end. The rearrangement uses TRBV18 and TRBJ1-2, with D unclear. CDR1 is KGHSH and CDR2 is LQKENI in the germline V gene. The CDR3 extends over 13 amino acids. The CDR3 nucleotides read TGTGTCAGCTCAGCCGGGACTAACTATGGCTACACCTTC. Translating gives CVSSAGTNYGYTF.

The genes are TRBV5-1 and TRBJ1-5; D call uncertain. This CDR3 region has 15 residues. Trimming removed 4 bases from V and 0 bases from J, with 11 bases in between. Germline assignment: CDR1 SGHRS and CDR2 YFSETQ. CDR3 nucleotide sequence: TGCGCCAGCAGCCTCGGGGTTTCTAGCAATCAGCCCCAGCATTTT. Amino acid sequence: CASSLGVSSNQPQHF.

The chain joins TRBV7-8 to TRBJ1-6; D is possibly TRBD1 (6 bases). Per the germline V gene, CDR1 is SGHVS and CDR2 is FQNEAQ. The V gene lost 8 bases and the J gene lost 9 bases, with 14 bases spanning the gap. The CDR3 spans 13 residues. This chain's CDR3 is CASGGRVISPLHF. CDR3 nucleotide sequence: TGTGCCAGCGGGGGCAGGGTAATTTCACCCCTCCACTTT.

The rearrangement joins TRBV7-9 to TRBJ1-3; D gene unclear. CDR3 size: 12 residues. Trimming took 9 bases from V and 0 from J, leaving 6 bases between them. From germline, CDR1 is SEHNR and CDR2 FQNEAQ (reference sequence). The CDR3: CARGSSGNTIYF. Written as DNA, the CDR3 is TGTGCCAGAGGGAGCTCTGGAAACACCATATATTTT.

This clone appeared a few times. The chain has TRBV6-6 and TRBJ2-5; D is perhaps TRBD2 (7 bases). CDR1 is MNHNY and CDR2 is SVGAGI in the germline V gene (reference sequence). CDR3 size: 14 residues. Trimming took 8 bases from V and 3 from J, leaving 16 bases between them. The CDR3 loop reads CASGGAGAKETQYF. In DNA, the CDR3 is TGTGCCAGCGGGGGGGCCGGGGCTAAAGAGACCCAGTACTTC.

The chain is built from TRBV5-1 and TRBJ2-1; the D gene is possibly TRBD2 (6 bases). This CDR3 contains 14 residues. Germline-derived CDR1 and CDR2 are SGHRS and YFSETQ. The V end was cut by 0 bases, the J end by 5 bases, with 9 bases between. In DNA form, the CDR3 reads TGCGCCAGCAGCTTGGGGGGGACTCACAATGAGCAGTTCTTC. Translating gives CASSLGGTHNEQFF.

A few counts support this clone. The chain is built from TRBV29-1 and TRBJ2-3; D may be TRBD1 (5 bases). Looked up from germline, CDR1 is SQVTM and CDR2 is ANQGSEA. This CDR3 spans 13 amino acids. The ends were cut back, 4 bases at V and 5 bases at J, with 13 bases in the middle. CDR3 in amino acids: CSVVGAGIDTQYF. CDR3 coding DNA: TGCAGCGTTGTCGGCGCAGGGATAGATACGCAGTATTTT.

Comments on this clone: A junction end diverges from the germline sequence, so it may reflect a read error. The chain uses TRBV7-7 and TRBJ2-3; 7 nucleotides match TRBD1. The V gene's germline CDR1 is SSHAT and CDR2 FNYEAQ (reference sequence). CDR3 length: 15 amino acids. The CDR3 spells CASSLGTASTDTQYF. CDR3 nucleotides: TGTGCTAGCAGCCTCGGGACAGCCAGCACAGATACGCAGTATTTT.

The chain is built from TRBV19 and TRBJ2-3; 9 bases map to TRBD2. Germline V gives CDR1 LNHDA, CDR2 SQIVND (reference sequence). Trimming at V came to 5 bases and at J to 5 bases, leaving 5 bases not matched to a gene. The length of the CDR3 is 14 residues. The CDR3 sequence is CASSLGLARDTQYF. CDR3 nucleotide sequence: TGTGCCAGTAGTTTAGGACTAGCGAGAGATACGCAGTATTTT.

The chain's CDR3 is CASSFVRDEQFF. The DNA for the CDR3 is TGTGCCAGCAGTTTTGTCAGGGATGAGCAGTTCTTC. The gene calls are TRBV27 and TRBJ2-1; a possible D gene is TRBD1 (5 bases). The CDR3 sequence is 12 residues long. Germline V lookup: CDR1 MNHEY, CDR2 SMNVEV (reference sequence). Trimming left V 3 bases short and J 8 bases short, with 8 bases between.

This chain uses TRBV27 with TRBJ2-1, with TRBD2 matching 11 bases. J gave up 1 base and V 5 bases, and 7 bases lay outside the gene matches. The V gene's germline CDR1 is MNHEY and CDR2 SMNVEV (reference sequence). The CDR3 loop spans 17 amino acids. CDR3 residues: CASSKLAGDLSYNEQFF. DNA for the CDR3: TGTGCCAGCAGTAAACTAGCGGGAGACCTATCCTACAATGAGCAGTTCTTC.

The gene calls are TRBV28 and TRBJ1-4; 7 nucleotides align to TRBD1. The CDR3 contains 13 residues. Germline V lookup: CDR1 MDHEN, CDR2 SYDVKM. The J segment lost 4 bases and the V segment lost 11 bases, leaving 7 bases of the junction unmatched. CDR3 nucleotide sequence: TGTGCCGGAGGGACAGCCCTTAATGAAAAACTGTTTTTT. It codes for CAGGTALNEKLFF.

J is TRBJ1-3 and V is TRBV21-1. TRBV21-1 constitutes a pseudogene. The CDR3 extends over 17 amino acids. CDR3 DNA: TGTGCCAGCAGCAAAGACCGCCCTCTAAGCTCTGGAAACACCATATATTTT. Its protein is CASSKDRPLSSGNTIYF.

The chain links TRBV2 to TRBJ2-5; TRBD2 might be the D (6 bases). This CDR3 has 15 residues. Looked up from germline, CDR1 is SNHLY and CDR2 is FYNNEI. The V gene lost 3 bases and the J gene lost 2 bases, with 13 bases spanning the gap. DNA of the CDR3: TGTGCCAGCAGTGATACCCTAGCGTATCAAGAGACCCAGTACTTC. Its translation is CASSDTLAYQETQYF.

The J gene is TRBJ1-3, the V gene TRBV18; D might be TRBD1 (5 bases). CDR1 is KGHSH and CDR2 is LQKENI in the germline V gene. The CDR3 is 14 residues long. Trimming pared 8 bases from V and 0 bases from J, leaving 11 bases between. CDR3 sequence: CASGRELSGNTIYF. CDR3 nucleotide sequence: TGTGCCAGCGGCAGGGAACTCTCTGGAAACACCATATATTTT.

The J gene is TRBJ1-2, the V gene TRBV5-6; 8 bases match TRBD1. Germline values: CDR1 SGHDT, CDR2 YYEEEE. The V gene end was trimmed by 4 bases and the J gene end by 7 bases; junction bases not matched to a gene: 6. The CDR3 covers 13 residues. CDR3 DNA: TGTGCCAGCAGCAGGACAGGGCCATTTGGCTACACCTTC. Its translation is CASSRTGPFGYTF.